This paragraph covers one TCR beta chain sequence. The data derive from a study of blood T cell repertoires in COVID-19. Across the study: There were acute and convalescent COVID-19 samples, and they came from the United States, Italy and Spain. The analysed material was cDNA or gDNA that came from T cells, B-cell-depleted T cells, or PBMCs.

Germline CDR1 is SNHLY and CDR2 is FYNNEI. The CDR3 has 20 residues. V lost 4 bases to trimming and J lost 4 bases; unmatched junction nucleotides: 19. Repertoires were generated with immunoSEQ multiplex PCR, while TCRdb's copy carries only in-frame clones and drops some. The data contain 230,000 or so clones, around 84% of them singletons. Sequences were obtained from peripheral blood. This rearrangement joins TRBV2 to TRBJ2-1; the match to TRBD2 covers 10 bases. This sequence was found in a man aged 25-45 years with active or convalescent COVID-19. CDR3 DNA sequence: TGTGCCAGCAGTGTAGGTGTCAGGGGCCTAACTAGCGGGACATACAATGAGCAGTTCTTC. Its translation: CASSVGVRGLTSGTYNEQFF.